This T cell receptor beta chain is from a study of OX40 agonist ivuxolimab in advanced cancers. Overall study: Patients were given ivuxolimab, an antibody that agonizes OX40 (CD134).

V lost 5 bases and J lost 17; bases outside the gene matches: 12. The CDR3 has 13 amino acids. CDR1 SGHTA and CDR2 FQGNSA come from the germline V gene. Patients with autoimmune history or systemic immunosuppression were excluded. Sequencing was performed with immunoSEQ multiplex PCR; in TCRdb, only in-frame clones are kept and a portion is missing. This sample has about 62,000 clones, with around 81% found just once. The origin of this receptor is an adult with an advanced solid tumor such as melanoma, head and neck, liver or kidney cancer. This specimen consisted of CD4+ or CD8+ T cells sorted from blood, obtained in a trial of the OX40 agonist ivuxolimab. The V gene is TRBV7-2, the J gene TRBJ2-6, with TRBD1 matching 7 bases. CDR3 sequence (DNA): TGTGCCAGCAGCCTAGGGTGGCTCGGACAGGTGACTTTC. Protein: CASSLGWLGQVTF.